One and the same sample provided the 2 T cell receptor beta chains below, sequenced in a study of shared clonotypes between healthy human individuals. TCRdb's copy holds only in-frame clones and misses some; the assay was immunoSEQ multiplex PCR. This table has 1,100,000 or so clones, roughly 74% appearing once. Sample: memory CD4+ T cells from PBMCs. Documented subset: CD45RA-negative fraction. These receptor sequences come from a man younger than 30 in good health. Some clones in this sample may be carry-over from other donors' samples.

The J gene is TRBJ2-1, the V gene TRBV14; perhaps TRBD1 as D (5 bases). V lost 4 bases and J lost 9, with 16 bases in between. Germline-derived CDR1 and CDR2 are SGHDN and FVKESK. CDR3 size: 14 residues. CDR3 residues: CASSRQSNIGEQFF. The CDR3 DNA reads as TGTGCCAGCAGCCGACAGTCCAACATAGGTGAGCAGTTCTTC. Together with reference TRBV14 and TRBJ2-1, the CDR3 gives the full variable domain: EAGVTQFPSHSVIEKGQTVTLRCDPISGHDNLYWYRRVMGKEIKFLLHFVKESKQDESGMPNNRFLAERTGGTYSTLKVQPAELEDSGVYFCASSRQSNIGEQFFGPGTRLTVL.

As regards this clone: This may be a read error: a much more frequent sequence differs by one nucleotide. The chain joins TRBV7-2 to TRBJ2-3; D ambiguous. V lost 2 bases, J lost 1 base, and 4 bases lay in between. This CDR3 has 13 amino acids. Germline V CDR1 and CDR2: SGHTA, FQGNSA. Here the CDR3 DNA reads TGTGCCAGCAGCTTACAGGGCACAGATACGCAGTATTTT. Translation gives CASSLQGTDTQYF.